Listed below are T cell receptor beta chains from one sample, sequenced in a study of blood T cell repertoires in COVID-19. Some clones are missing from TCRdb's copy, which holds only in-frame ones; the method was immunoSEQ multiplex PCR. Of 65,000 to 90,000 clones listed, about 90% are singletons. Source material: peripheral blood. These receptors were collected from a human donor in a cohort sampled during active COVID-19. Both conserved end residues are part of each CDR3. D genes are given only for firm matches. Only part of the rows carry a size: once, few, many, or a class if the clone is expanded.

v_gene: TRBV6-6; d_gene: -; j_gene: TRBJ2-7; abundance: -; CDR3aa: CASSYATTGGSYEQYF; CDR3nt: TGTGCCAGCAGTTACGCCACGACAGGAGGATCCTACGAGCAGTACTTC
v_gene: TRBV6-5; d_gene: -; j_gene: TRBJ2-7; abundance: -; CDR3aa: CASTRQVGAYEQYF; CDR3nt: TGTGCCAGCACCCGACAGGTCGGAGCCTACGAGCAGTACTTC
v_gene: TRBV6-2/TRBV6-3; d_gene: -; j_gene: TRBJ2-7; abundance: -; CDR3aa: CASSFLLSFDEQYF; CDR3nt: TGTGCCAGCAGTTTCTTGCTTAGTTTCGACGAGCAGTACTTC
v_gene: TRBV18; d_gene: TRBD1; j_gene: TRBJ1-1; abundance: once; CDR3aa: CASSPMDRGLGTEAFF; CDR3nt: TGTGCCAGCTCACCAATGGACAGGGGGTTGGGCACTGAAGCTTTCTTT
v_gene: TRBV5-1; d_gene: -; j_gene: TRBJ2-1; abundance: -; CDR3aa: CASSLDQGPNEQFF; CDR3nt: TGCGCCAGCAGCTTGGATCAGGGCCCCAATGAGCAGTTCTTC
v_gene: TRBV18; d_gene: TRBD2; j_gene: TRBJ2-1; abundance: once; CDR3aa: CASSPSPGGPGNEQFF; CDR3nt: TGTGCCAGCTCACCATCTCCGGGGGGGCCCGGCAATGAGCAGTTCTTC
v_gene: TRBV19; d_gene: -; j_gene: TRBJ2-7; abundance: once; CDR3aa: CASSSDRDYEQYF; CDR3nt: TGTGCCAGTAGTAGCGACAGAGACTACGAGCAGTACTTC
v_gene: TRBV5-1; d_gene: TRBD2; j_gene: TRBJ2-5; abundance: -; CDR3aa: CASSSVAGGQETQYF; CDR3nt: TGCGCCAGCAGCTCTGTAGCGGGGGGCCAAGAGACCCAGTACTTC
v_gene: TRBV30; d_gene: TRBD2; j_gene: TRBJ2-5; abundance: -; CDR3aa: CAWSPGGSQETQYF; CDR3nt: TGTGCCTGGAGTCCGGGGGGGAGCCAAGAGACCCAGTACTTC
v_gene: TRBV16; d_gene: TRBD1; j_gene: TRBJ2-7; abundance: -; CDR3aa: CASSQFIGTGNYNEQYF; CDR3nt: TGTGCCAGCAGCCAATTTATTGGGACAGGGAATTATAACGAGCAGTACTTC
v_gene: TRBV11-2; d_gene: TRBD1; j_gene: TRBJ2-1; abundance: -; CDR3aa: CASSKDRVNEQFF; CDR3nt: TGTGCCAGCAGCAAAGACAGGGTAAATGAGCAGTTCTTC
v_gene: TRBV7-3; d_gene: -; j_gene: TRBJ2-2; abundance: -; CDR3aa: CASGQLSNTGELFF; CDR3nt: TGTGCCAGCGGACAGCTTTCCAACACCGGGGAGCTGTTTTTT
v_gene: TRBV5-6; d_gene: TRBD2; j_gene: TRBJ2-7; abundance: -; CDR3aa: CASSFVPAGGNEQYF; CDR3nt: TGTGCCAGCAGCTTTGTTCCAGCGGGGGGGAACGAGCAGTACTTC
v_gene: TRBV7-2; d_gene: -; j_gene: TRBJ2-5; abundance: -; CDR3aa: CASSYRVAGETQYF; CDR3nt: TGTGCCAGCAGTTACAGGGTTGCCGGTGAGACCCAGTACTTC
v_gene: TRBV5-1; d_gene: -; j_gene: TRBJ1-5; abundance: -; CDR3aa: CASSPGQSNQPQHF; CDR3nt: TGCGCCAGCAGCCCTGGGCAGTCCAATCAGCCCCAGCATTTT
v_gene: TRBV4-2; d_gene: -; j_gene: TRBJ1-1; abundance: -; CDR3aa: CASRGGSKEEVFF; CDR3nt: TGTGCCAGCAGGGGGGGGAGTAAGGAGGAGGTTTTCTTT
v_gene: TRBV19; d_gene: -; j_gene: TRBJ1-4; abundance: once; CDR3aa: CASSSGGPNEKLFF; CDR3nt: TGTGCCAGTAGCTCCGGCGGGCCTAATGAAAAACTGTTTTTT
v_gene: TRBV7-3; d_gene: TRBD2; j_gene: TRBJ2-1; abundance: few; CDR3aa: CASSPTISGGREQFF; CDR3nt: TGTGCCAGCAGCCCGACCATTAGCGGGGGCAGGGAGCAGTTCTTC
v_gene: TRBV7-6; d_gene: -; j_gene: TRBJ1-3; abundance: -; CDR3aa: CASSLAQTGPGNTIYF; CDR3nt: TGTGCCAGCAGCTTAGCGCAGACAGGCCCTGGAAACACCATATATTTT
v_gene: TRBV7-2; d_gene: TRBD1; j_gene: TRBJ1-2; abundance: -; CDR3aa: CASSLSGTGDRGYTF; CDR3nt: TGTGCCAGCAGCTTATCCGGGACAGGCGATAGGGGCTACACCTTC
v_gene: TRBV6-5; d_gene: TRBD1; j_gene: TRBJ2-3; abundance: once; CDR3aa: CASSLQGQGSDTQYF; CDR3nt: TGTGCCAGCAGCCTTCAGGGACAGGGATCAGATACGCAGTATTTT
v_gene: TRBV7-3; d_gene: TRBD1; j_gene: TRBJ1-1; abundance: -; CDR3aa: CASSLGNRGVDTEAFF; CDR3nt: TGTGCCAGCAGCTTAGGGAACAGGGGGGTCGACACTGAAGCTTTCTTT
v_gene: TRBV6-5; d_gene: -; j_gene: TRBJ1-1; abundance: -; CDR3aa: CASRGQRNTEAFF; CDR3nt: TGTGCCAGCAGAGGACAGCGGAACACTGAAGCTTTCTTT
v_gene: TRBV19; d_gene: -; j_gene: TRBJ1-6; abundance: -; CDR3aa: CASSIRTEVNSPLHF; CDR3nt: TGTGCCAGTAGTATACGGACAGAAGTTAATTCACCCCTCCACTTT
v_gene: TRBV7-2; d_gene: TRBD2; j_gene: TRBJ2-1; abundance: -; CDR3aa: CASSLDTSAGGLREQFF; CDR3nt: TGTGCCAGCAGCTTAGATACGTCAGCGGGGGGGCTACGTGAGCAGTTCTTC
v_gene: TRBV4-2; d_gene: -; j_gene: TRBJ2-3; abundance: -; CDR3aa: CASSQDPGQTWTDTQYF; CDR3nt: TGTGCCAGCAGCCAAGATCCGGGACAAACATGGACAGATACGCAGTATTTT
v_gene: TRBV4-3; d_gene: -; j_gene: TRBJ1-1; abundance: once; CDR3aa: CASSLTWGGSTEAFF; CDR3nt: TGCGCCAGCAGCCTCACCTGGGGGGGGAGCACTGAAGCTTTCTTT
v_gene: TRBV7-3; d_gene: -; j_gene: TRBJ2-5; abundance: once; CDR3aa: CASSYGLQETQYF; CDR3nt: TGTGCCAGCAGCTACGGACTACAAGAGACCCAGTACTTC
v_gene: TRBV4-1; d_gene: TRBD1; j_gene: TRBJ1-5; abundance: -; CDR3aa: CASSARIRTGVGDFNQPQHF; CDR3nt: TGCGCCAGCAGCGCTCGGATACGGACAGGGGTAGGGGACTTCAATCAGCCCCAGCATTTT
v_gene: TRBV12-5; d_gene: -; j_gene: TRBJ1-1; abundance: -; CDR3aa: CASGLERTEAFF; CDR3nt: TGTGCTAGTGGTTTGGAGAGGACAGAAGCTTTCTTT
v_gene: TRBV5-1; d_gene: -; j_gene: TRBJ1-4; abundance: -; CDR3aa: CASSQGTTNEKLFF; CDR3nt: TGCGCCAGCAGCCAGGGGACAACTAATGAAAAACTGTTTTTT
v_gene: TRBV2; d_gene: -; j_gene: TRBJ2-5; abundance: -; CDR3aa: CASSADRGETQYF; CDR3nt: TGTGCCAGCAGCGCGGACAGAGGAGAGACCCAGTACTTC
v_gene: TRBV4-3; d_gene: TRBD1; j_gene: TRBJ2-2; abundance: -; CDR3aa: CASSQEAPTGSGELFF; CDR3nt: TGCGCCAGCAGCCAAGAGGCCCCGACAGGGTCCGGGGAGCTGTTTTTT
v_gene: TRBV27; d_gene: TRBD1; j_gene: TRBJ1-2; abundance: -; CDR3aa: CASRGTGGNYGYTF; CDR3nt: TGTGCCAGCAGGGGGACAGGGGGTAACTATGGCTACACCTTC
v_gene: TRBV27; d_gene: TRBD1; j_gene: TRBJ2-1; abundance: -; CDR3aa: CASSHPRTGSSYNEQFF; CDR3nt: TGTGCCAGCAGTCACCCCCGGACAGGGAGCTCCTACAATGAGCAGTTCTTC
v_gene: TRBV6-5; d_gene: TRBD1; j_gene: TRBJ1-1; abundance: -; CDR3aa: CASDRGPGNTEAFF; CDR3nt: TGTGCCAGCGACAGGGGCCCGGGGAACACTGAAGCTTTCTTT
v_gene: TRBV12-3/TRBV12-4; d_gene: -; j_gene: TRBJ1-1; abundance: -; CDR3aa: CASSIQFTEAFF; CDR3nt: TGTGCCAGCAGTATTCAATTCACTGAAGCTTTCTTT
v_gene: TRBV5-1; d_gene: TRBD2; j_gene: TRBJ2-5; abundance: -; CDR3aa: CASSYGGKTQETQYF; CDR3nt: TGCGCCAGCAGCTACGGGGGGAAAACTCAAGAGACCCAGTACTTC
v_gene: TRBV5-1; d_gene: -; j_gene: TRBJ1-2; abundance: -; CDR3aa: CASSPDSSYGYTF; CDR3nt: TGCGCCAGCAGCCCCGACAGCAGCTATGGCTACACCTTC
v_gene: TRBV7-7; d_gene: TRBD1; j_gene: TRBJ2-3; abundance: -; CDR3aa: CASSQGTGSTDTQYF; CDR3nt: TGTGCTAGCAGCCAGGGGACAGGGTCGACAGATACGCAGTATTTT
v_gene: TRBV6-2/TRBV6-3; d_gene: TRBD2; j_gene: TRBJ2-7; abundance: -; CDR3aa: CASSYGGLAISSYEQYF; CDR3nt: TGTGCCAGCAGTTACGGTGGACTAGCTATAAGCTCCTACGAGCAGTACTTC
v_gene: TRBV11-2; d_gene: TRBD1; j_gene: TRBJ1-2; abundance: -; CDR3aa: CASSLRDRDPINGYTF; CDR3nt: TGTGCCAGCAGCCTCCGGGACAGGGATCCCATAAATGGCTACACCTTC
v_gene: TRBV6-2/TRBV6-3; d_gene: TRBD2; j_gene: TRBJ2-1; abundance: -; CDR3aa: CASSSGTSGLEQFF; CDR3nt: TGTGCCAGCAGTTCCGGGACTAGCGGACTAGAGCAGTTCTTC
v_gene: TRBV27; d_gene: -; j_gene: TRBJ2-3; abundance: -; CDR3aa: CASSFRRDTQYF; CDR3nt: TGTGCCAGCAGTTTCCGGAGAGATACGCAGTATTTT
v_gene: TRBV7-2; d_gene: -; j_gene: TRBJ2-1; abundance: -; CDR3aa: CASSSSTGAYNEQFF; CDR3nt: TGTGCCAGCAGCTCCTCAACGGGTGCCTACAATGAGCAGTTCTTC
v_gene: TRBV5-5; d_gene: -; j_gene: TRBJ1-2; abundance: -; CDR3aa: CASSRSLEDGYTF; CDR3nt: TGTGCCAGCAGCCGTTCCCTCGAGGATGGCTACACCTTC
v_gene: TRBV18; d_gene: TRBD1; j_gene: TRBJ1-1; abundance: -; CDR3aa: CASSPGTDLYTEAFF; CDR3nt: TGTGCCAGCTCACCGGGGACAGATCTCTACACTGAAGCTTTCTTT
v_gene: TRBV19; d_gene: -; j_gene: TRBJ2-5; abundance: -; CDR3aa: CASRTVEAGEETQYF; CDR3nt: TGTGCCAGTAGGACGGTCGAGGCAGGGGAAGAGACCCAGTACTTC
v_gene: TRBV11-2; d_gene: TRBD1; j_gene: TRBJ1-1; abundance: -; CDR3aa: CASSQGGTVGTEAFF; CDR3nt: TGTGCCAGCAGCCAAGGGGGGACAGTTGGTACTGAAGCTTTCTTT
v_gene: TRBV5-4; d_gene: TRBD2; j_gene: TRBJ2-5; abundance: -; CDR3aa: CASSFRGGQETQYF; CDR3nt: TGTGCCAGCAGCTTCCGCGGGGGGCAAGAGACCCAGTACTTC
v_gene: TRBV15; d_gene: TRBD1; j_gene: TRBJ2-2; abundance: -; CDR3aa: CATSRLPGQGAGELFF; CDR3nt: TGTGCCACCAGCAGACTGCCGGGACAGGGAGCGGGGGAGCTGTTTTTT
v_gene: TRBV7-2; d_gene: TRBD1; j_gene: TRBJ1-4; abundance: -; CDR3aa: CASSSQDRENEKLFF; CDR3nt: TGTGCCAGCAGCTCTCAGGACAGGGAAAATGAAAAACTGTTTTTT
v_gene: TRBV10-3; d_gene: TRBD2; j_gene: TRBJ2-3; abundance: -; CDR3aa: CAISDGRGGATDTQYF; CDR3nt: TGTGCCATCAGTGATGGGAGGGGCGGGGCCACAGATACGCAGTATTTT
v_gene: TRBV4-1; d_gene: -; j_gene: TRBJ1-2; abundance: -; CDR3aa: CASSQQIAGAMRGYTF; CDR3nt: TGCGCCAGCAGCCAACAAATAGCGGGGGCTATGAGGGGCTACACCTTC
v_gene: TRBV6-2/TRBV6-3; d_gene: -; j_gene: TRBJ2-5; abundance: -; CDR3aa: CASSYGSAGGETQYF; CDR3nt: TGTGCCAGCAGTTACGGGTCGGCAGGAGGGGAGACCCAGTACTTC